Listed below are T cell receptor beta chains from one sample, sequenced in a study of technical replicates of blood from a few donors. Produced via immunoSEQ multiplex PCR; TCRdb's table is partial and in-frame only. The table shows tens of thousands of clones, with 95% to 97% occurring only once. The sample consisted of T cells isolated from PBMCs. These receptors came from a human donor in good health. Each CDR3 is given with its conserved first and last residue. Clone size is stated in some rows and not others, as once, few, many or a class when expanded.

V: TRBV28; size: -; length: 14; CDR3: CASSRTGRTDTQYF
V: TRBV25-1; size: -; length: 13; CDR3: CASSPLGNTEAFF
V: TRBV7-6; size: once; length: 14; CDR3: CASSLVTVEETQYF
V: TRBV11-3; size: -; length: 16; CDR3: CASSLDQTGTEGKLFF
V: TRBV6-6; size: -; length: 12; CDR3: CASGGRGYGYTF
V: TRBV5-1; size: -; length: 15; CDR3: CASSGGLAVQETQYF
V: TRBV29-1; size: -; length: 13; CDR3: CSVISVVGNTIYF
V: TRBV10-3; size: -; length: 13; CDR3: CAISGAGVEPQHF
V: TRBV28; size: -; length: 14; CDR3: CASSSTGTPSEQYF
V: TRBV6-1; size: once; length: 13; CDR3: CASGDRGQGEQFF
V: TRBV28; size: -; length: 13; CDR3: CASSLVGDYGYTF
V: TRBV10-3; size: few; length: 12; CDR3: CAISAGVYEQYF
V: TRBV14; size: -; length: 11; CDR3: CASSQALEQYF
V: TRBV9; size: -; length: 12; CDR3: CASSVSTGELFF
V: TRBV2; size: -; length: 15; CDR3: CASSSEGYSNQPQHF
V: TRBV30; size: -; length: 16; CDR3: CAWRPQDRGGYYEQYF
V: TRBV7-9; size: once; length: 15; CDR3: CASSSTGKGADEQYF
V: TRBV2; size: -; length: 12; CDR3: CASSESAETQYF
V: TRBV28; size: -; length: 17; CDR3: CASSRPRGLAASDEQFF
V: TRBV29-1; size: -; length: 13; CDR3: CSPSGLAGTEAFF
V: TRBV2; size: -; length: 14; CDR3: CASSWDRGRTEAFF
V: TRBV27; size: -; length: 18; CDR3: CASSSLGGSGRTYNEQFF
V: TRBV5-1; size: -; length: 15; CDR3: CASSPLPGTGDIQYF
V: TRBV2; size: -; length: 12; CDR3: CASTTGEYGYTF
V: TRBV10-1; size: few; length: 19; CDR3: CASSEPSQGKGPSTDTQYF
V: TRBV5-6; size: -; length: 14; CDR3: CASSLGVRGIEQYF
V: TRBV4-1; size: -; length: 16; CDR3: CASSQTTSGLSYEQYF
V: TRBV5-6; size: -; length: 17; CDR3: CASSLGRQGALYNEQFF